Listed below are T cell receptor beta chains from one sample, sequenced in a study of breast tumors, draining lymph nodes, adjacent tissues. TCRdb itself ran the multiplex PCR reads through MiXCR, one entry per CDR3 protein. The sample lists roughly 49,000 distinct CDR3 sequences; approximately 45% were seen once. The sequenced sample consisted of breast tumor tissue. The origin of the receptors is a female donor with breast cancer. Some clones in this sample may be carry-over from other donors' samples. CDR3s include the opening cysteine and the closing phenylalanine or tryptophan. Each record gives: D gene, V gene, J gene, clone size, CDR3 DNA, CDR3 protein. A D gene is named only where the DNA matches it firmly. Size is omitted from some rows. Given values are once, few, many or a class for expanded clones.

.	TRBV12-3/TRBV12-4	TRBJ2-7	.	TGTGCTAGCAGCTCCCGGACAGCGGCGATGAAGTACTTC	CASSSRTAAMKYF
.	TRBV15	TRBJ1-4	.	TGTGCCACCAGCATCCCGGGACAAGGTAGTGAAAAACTGTTTTTT	CATSIPGQGSEKLFF
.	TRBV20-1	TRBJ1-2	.	TGCAGCACGGGAGAGAACTATGGCTACACCTTC	CSTGENYGYTF
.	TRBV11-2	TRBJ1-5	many	TGTGCCAGCAGCTTAGATCAAGGTCAGCCCCAGCATTTT	CASSLDQGQPQHF
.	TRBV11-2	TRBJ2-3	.	TGTGCCAGCATGGGAGGAGTGGGAAGTAACACAGATACGCAGTATTTT	CASMGGVGSNTDTQYF
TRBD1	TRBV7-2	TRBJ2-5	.	TGTGCCAGCAGGCTACAGGGACAGCAAGAGACCCAGTACTTC	CASRLQGQQETQYF
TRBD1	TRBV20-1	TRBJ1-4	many	TGCAGTGCTAGCGACAGGGGAAGCGAAAAACTGTTTTTT	CSASDRGSEKLFF
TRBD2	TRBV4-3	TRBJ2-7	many	TGCGCCAGCAGCCAAGAATATGAGGCTAGCGGGAGGGGGTACGAGCAGTACTTC	CASSQEYEASGRGYEQYF
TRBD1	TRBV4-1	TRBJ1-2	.	TGCGCCAGCAGCCAAGATAACAGGGGATATGGCTACACCTTC	CASSQDNRGYGYTF
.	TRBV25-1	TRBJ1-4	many	TGTGCCAGCAGTGAATGGCCGGAAACTAATGAAAAACTGTTTTTT	CASSEWPETNEKLFF
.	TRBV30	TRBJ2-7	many	TGTGCCTGGGGGGACGGTCTCTCCTACGAGCAGTACTTC	CAWGDGLSYEQYF
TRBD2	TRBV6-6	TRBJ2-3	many	TGTGCCAGCAGTCACCCCGGGACTAGCGACACAGATACGCAGTATTTT	CASSHPGTSDTDTQYF
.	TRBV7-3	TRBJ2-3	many	TGTGCCAGCAGCTTAGTGACCAGCACAGATACGCAGTATTTT	CASSLVTSTDTQYF
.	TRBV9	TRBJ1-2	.	TGTGCCAGCAGCGTATCACCGAAGGGACACCCCACCTATGGCTACACCTTC	CASSVSPKGHPTYGYTF
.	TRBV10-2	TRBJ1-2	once	TGCGCCAGCAGTGAGGTGGGAGACTCGGGCTATGGCTACACCTTC	CASSEVGDSGYGYTF
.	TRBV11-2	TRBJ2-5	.	TGTGCCAGCAGCTTCGGGGGCCGTGACCAAGAGACCCAGTACTTC	CASSFGGRDQETQYF
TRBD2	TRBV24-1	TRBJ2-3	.	TGTGCCACCAGTGGTACGGGAGGGGGTACGCAGTATTTT	CATSGTGGGTQYF
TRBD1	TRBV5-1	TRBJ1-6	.	TGCGCCAGCAGTACCGGACAGGGCTCCTATAATTCACCCCTCCACTTT	CASSTGQGSYNSPLHF
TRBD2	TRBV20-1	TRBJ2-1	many	TGCAGTGCCGATTCGGGGTGGGGACTAGTTACCAAAGGACGCAATGAGCAGTTCTTC	CSADSGWGLVTKGRNEQFF
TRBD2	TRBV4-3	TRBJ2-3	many	TGCGCCAGCAGCCCTAGCGGGAGAGATACGCAGTATTTT	CASSPSGRDTQYF
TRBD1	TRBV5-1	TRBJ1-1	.	TGCGCCAGCAGCTCCGGGACAGGGAACACTGAAGCTTTCTTT	CASSSGTGNTEAFF
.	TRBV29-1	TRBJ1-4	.	TGCAGCGTAGGGACCCACGTCAATAATGAAAAACTGTTTTTT	CSVGTHVNNEKLFF
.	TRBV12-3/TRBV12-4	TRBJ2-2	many	TGTGCCAGCAGCTCCCAATCCGTCACCGGGGAGCTGTTTTTT	CASSSQSVTGELFF
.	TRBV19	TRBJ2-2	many	TGTGCCAGTAGTATAGTTGGCGGGACAACCTGGGACACCGGGGAGCTGTTTTTT	CASSIVGGTTWDTGELFF
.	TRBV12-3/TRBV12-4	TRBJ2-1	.	TGTGCCAGCAGCCGCGAGGGTAGCGCGTCCTACAATGAGCAGTTCTTC	CASSREGSASYNEQFF
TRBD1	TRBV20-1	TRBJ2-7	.	TGCAGTGCTAGAGAACTCGGGGACAGACGAGACGAGCAGTACTTC	CSARELGDRRDEQYF
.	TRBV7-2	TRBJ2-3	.	TGTGCCGGCAGCCTACCGCAGGGTACGGATACGCAGTATTTT	CAGSLPQGTDTQYF
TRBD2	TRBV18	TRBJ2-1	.	TGTGCCAGCTCACCAGCCGGGACTAGCGGTCAGAATGAGCAGTTCTTC	CASSPAGTSGQNEQFF